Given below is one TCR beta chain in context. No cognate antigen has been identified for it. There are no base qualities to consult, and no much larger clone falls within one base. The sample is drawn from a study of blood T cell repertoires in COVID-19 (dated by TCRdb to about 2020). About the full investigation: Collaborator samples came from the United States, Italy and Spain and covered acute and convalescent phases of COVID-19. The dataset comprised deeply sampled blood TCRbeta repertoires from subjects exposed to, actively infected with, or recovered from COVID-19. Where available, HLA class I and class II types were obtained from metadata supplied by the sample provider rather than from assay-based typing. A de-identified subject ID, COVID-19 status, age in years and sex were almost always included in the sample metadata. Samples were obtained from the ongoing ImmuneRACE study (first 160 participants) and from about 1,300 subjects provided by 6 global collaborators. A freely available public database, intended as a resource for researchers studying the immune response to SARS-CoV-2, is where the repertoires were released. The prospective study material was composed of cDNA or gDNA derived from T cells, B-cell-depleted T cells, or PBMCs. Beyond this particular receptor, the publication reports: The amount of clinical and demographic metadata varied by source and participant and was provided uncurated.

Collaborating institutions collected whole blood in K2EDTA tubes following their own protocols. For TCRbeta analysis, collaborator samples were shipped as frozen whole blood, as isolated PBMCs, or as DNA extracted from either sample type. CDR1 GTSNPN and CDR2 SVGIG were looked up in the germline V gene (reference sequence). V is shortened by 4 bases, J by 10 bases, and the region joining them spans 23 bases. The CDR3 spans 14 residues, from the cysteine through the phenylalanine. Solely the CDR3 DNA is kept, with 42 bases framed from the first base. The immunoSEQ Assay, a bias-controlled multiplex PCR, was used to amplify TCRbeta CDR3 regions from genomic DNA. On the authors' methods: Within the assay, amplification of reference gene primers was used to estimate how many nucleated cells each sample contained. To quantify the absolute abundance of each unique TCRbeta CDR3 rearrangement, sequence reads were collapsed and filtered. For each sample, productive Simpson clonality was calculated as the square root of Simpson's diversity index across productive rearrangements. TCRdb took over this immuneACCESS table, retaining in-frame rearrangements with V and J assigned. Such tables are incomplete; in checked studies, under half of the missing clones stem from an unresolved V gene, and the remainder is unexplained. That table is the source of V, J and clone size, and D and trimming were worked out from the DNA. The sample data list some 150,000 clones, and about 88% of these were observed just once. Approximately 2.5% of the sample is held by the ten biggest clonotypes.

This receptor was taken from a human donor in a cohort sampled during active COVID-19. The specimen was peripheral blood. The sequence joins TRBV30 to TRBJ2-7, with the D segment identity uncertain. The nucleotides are TGTGCCTGGACCTCTACCCCCCGTGCATCGAGACAGTACTTC. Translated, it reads CAWTSTPRASRQYF.